Below, 27 T cell receptor beta chains from the same sample are listed, as sequenced in a study of metastatic and nonmetastatic thyroid tumors. TCRdb re-called the PCR reads through MiXCR. The sample includes tens of thousands of clones, about 12% of them seen just once. Patients had received no treatment of any kind before thyroid surgery. Source material: blood. All receptors come from a female donor with papillary thyroid cancer or a benign thyroid nodule (not recorded which). Some clones in this sample may be carry-over from other donors' samples.

In the case of this clone: An end of the junction differs from the germline gene, which may be a read error. The chain employs TRBV7-9 and TRBJ2-7, with TRBD1 as a possible D gene (6 bases). The length of the CDR3 is 14 residues. Germline V CDR1 and CDR2: SEHNR, FQNEAQ (reference sequence). CDR3 DNA: TGTGCCAGCAGCTCAGCCAGGGGTCCCCACGACCAGTACTTC. This encodes CASSSARGPHDQYF. Supplemented by reference TRBV7-9 and TRBJ2-7, the full variable domain reads DTGVSQNPRHKITKRGQNVTFRCDPISEHNRLYWYRQTLGQGPEFLTYFQNEAQLEKSRLLSDRFSAERPKGSFSTLEIQRTEQGDSAMYLCASSSARGPHDQYFGPGTRLTVT.

This clone was seen many times. The V gene is TRBV18, the J gene TRBJ1-2, with 8 bases identical to TRBD1. Germline-derived CDR1 and CDR2 are KGHSH and LQKENI. V dropped 3 bases and J dropped 4; count of bases not matched to a gene: 10. This CDR3 is built from 16 residues. The CDR3 DNA follows: TGTGCCAGCTCACCGGGAGAGACAGGGGAGCGCTATGGCTACACCTTC. Its translation is CASSPGETGERYGYTF. The whole variable domain, remainder taken from reference TRBV18 and TRBJ1-2, is NAGVMQNPRHLVRRRGQEARLRCSPMKGHSHVYWYRQLPEEGLKFMVYLQKENIIDESGMPKERFSAEFPKEGPSILRIQQVVRGDSAAYFCASSPGETGERYGYTFGSGTRLTVV.

The V gene is TRBV15, the J gene TRBJ2-7; D possibly corresponds to TRBD1 (5 bases). The CDR3 contains 18 residues. The germline gives CDR1 LNHNV, CDR2 YYDKDF (reference sequence). V was clipped by 7 bases and J by 6 bases, with 31 bases between them. This CDR3 is CATISVVTARSLIGEQYF. CDR3 nucleotide sequence: TGTGCCACCATCAGTGTCGTGACAGCCCGTTCCTTAATTGGCGAGCAGTACTTC.

This clone was seen ten or more times. The genes are TRBV30 and TRBJ1-4; D gene unclear. The V and J ends lost 3 bases and 6 bases respectively, with 11 bases between them. The CDR3 has 13 residues. The germline gives CDR1 GTSNPN, CDR2 SVGIG (reference sequence). The CDR3 reads CAWRRGFHEKLFF. In nucleotides, the CDR3 is TGTGCCTGGAGGAGAGGGTTTCATGAAAAACTGTTTTTT.

V usage is TRBV12-3 or TRBV12-4 and J usage is TRBJ2-2; a weak D match, TRBD1 (5 bases). Trimming took off 4 bases at V and 7 bases at J, with 16 bases between the two ends. This CDR3 is built from 15 residues. The CDR3 DNA follows: TGTGCCAGCAGTTGGCAGAAAGGGGCCCACGGGGAGCTGTTTTTT. This sequence encodes CASSWQKGAHGELFF.

This clone was found many times. The CDR3 coding sequence is TGTGCCAGCAGTGAATGGACACTCACCGGGGAGCTGTTTTTT. Protein product: CASSEWTLTGELFF. The chain joins TRBV2 to TRBJ2-2; perhaps TRBD1 as D (5 bases). The CDR3 has 14 amino acids. Per the germline V gene, CDR1 is SNHLY and CDR2 is FYNNEI. Trimming pared 2 bases from V and 4 bases from J, leaving 8 bases between. Combining the CDR3 with reference TRBV2 and TRBJ2-2 gives the whole variable domain EPEVTQTPSHQVTQMGQEVILRCVPISNHLYFYWYRQILGQKVEFLVSFYNNEISEKSEIFDDQFSVERPDGSNFTLKIRSTKLEDSAMYFCASSEWTLTGELFFGEGSRLTVL.

There are many counts of this clone. V is TRBV20-1 and J is TRBJ1-1, with TRBD1 as a possible D gene (5 bases). The V gene lost 4 bases and the J gene lost 5 bases, with 14 bases spanning the gap. CDR3 size: 13 residues. In germline, CDR1 is DFQATT, CDR2 SNEGSKA (reference sequence). DNA for the CDR3: TGCAGTGCTACCGGGACCCATGGGACTGAAGCTTTCTTT. It specifies CSATGTHGTEAFF.

This clone has ten or more counts. The gene calls are TRBV20-1 and TRBJ2-7; 10 bases agree with TRBD1. CDR3 length equals 15 residues. Germline CDR1 reads DFQATT; CDR2 reads SNEGSKA (reference sequence). Trimming took 5 bases from V and 5 from J; bases not matched to a gene: 12. The chain's CDR3 is CSAPRWETGGNEQYF. The CDR3 nucleotides read TGCAGTGCTCCAAGATGGGAGACAGGGGGCAACGAGCAGTACTTC.

In this sample, this clone turned up many times. The J gene is TRBJ1-2, the V gene TRBV6-1; 7 positions match TRBD1. The CDR3 length is 13 residues. The germline gives CDR1 MNHNS, CDR2 SASEGT. With 10 bases clipped from V and 2 bases from J, the junction kept 7 bases outside the gene matches. The CDR3 protein is CATERQGNYGYTF. CDR3 DNA sequence: TGTGCCACCGAAAGACAGGGAAACTATGGCTACACCTTC.

Many counts were recorded for this clone. The chain recombines TRBV15 with TRBJ2-6; weak D call: TRBD1 (6 bases). The V end lost 4 bases, the J end lost 0 bases, and 13 bases lay between the germline ends. The germline V gene encodes CDR1 LNHNV and CDR2 YYDKDF (reference sequence). This CDR3 spans 17 amino acids. CDR3 residues: CATSKQGMGSGANVLTF. Written as DNA, the CDR3 is TGTGCCACCAGCAAGCAGGGGATGGGCTCTGGGGCCAACGTCCTGACTTTC.

This clone was found many times. The rearrangement uses TRBV24-1 and TRBJ2-7; possibly TRBD1 for D (5 bases). The CDR3 is 13 residues long. Germline V gene data show CDR1 as KGHDR and CDR2 as SFDVKD. The germline V and J ends were trimmed by 6 bases and 2 bases, with 10 bases remaining between them. For the CDR3, the DNA is TGTGCCACCAGTACTCCAGGGACCTACGAGCAGTACTTC. Translating it yields CATSTPGTYEQYF.

This clone occurred many times. This clone may be a read error of a much larger clone one base away. The same CDR3 arises from other DNA sequences in this sample as well. The chain is built from TRBV5-1 and TRBJ1-2; 8 bases map to TRBD1. Looked up from germline, CDR1 is SGHRS and CDR2 is YFSETQ. CDR3 size: 14 residues. The CDR3 DNA is TGTGCCAGCAGCTCCGGACAGGGTGGCTATGGCTACACCTTC. Amino acid sequence: CASSSGQGGYGYTF. Combining the CDR3 with reference TRBV5-1 and TRBJ1-2 gives the whole variable domain KAGVTQTPRYLIKTRGQQVTLSCSPISGHRSVSWYQQTPGQGLQFLFEYFSETQRNKGNFPGRFSGRQFSNSRSEMNVSTLELGDSALYLCASSSGQGGYGYTFGSGTRLTVV.

This clone was found many times. V and J are TRBV6-2 or TRBV6-3 and TRBJ2-7; TRBD2 aligns across 12 bases. The CDR3 length is 14 residues. Germline CDR1 and CDR2: MNHEY and SVGEGT. V gave up 5 bases and J gave up 6 bases; unmatched junction bases: 5. As DNA, the CDR3 is TGTGCCAGCAGTAAGGGACTAGCGGGCGGCGAGCAGTACTTC. This codes for CASSKGLAGGEQYF.

This clone was picked up many times. The chain employs TRBV18 and TRBJ1-5; D is ambiguous. Germline loops: CDR1 KGHSH, CDR2 LQKENI. The CDR3 is 15 amino acids. Trimming took 3 bases from V and 6 from J, leaving 15 bases between them. CDR3 sequence: CASSPTDAAGQPQHF. The CDR3 bases are TGTGCCAGCTCACCGACCGACGCCGCAGGTCAGCCCCAGCATTTT.

This clone was seen repeatedly, ten times or more. The V call is TRBV20-1, the J call TRBJ2-7; D may be TRBD2 (6 bases). The CDR3 has 15 residues. Trimming took 1 base from V and 4 from J, leaving 17 bases between them. Germline-derived CDR1 and CDR2 are DFQATT and SNEGSKA (reference sequence). The CDR3 DNA follows: TGCAGTGCTAGAGGGCGAACGGGAGTAGTGTACGAGCAGTACTTC. Amino acids: CSARGRTGVVYEQYF.

The CDR3 nucleotides are TGTGCCAGCAGCTTAAAGACTTCCTACGAGCAGTACTTC. Amino acid sequence: CASSLKTSYEQYF. The chain combines TRBV7-9 with TRBJ2-7; D ambiguous. V was trimmed by 2 bases and J by 1 base, leaving 6 bases between them. The CDR3 is made up of 13 amino acids. CDR1 is SEHNR and CDR2 is FQNEAQ in the germline V gene (reference sequence).

This clone was recorded many times. The chain has TRBV6-2 or TRBV6-3 and TRBJ2-5, with D hard to call. CDR3 length equals 13 residues. The V end lost 4 bases, the J end lost 5 bases, and 11 bases lay between the germline ends. CDR1 is MNHEY and CDR2 is SVGEGT in the germline V gene. CDR3 protein: CASSLGFGETQYF. The CDR3 DNA is TGTGCCAGCAGTTTGGGGTTTGGGGAGACCCAGTACTTC.

Ten or more counts support this clone. The V and J genes are TRBV20-1 and TRBJ1-5; D gene ambiguous. The CDR3 spans 15 residues. With 2 bases removed from V and 3 bases from J, the gap between germline ends came to 14 bases. Germline lookup yields CDR1 DFQATT and CDR2 SNEGSKA (reference sequence). CDR3 sequence reads: CSARRGLAANQPQHF. DNA of the CDR3: TGCAGTGCTAGACGTGGGCTGGCGGCCAATCAGCCCCAGCATTTT.

There are many counts of this clone. This chain links TRBV12-3 or TRBV12-4 with TRBJ2-7; D not resolved. The ends were cut back, 3 bases at V and 3 bases at J, with 9 bases in the middle. This CDR3 is 13 amino acids long. This chain's CDR3 is CASSLKRSYEQYF. CDR3 sequence (DNA): TGTGCCAGCAGTTTGAAGAGGAGCTACGAGCAGTACTTC.

The rearrangement links TRBV7-8 to TRBJ2-5, with D hard to call. V was clipped by 1 base and J by 0 bases, with 15 bases between them. Germline values: CDR1 SGHVS, CDR2 FQNEAQ. The CDR3 has 17 residues. The DNA of the CDR3 is TGTGCCAGCAGCTTAGGTGCTCAGACATCGTACCAAGAGACCCAGTACTTC. The encoded protein is CASSLGAQTSYQETQYF.

This clone was observed many times. J is TRBJ2-2 and V is TRBV5-6; a possible D gene is TRBD1 (5 bases). The CDR3 is 13 amino acids. Trimming took off 6 bases at V and 1 base at J, with 7 bases between the two ends. Germline loops: CDR1 SGHDT, CDR2 YYEEEE. The CDR3 DNA sequence: TGTGCCAGCATGCAGGGGAACACCGGGGAGCTGTTTTTT. Translation: CASMQGNTGELFF.

This clone was seen at least ten times. The rearrangement uses TRBV9 and TRBJ1-1; D gene unclear. The V and J ends lost 0 bases and 1 base respectively, with 13 bases between them. The CDR3 sequence is 16 residues long. In germline, CDR1 is SGDLS, CDR2 YYNGEE. DNA of the CDR3: TGTGCCAGCAGCGTAGCCCCGGTGGGTCCGAACACTGAAGCTTTCTTT. Residues: CASSVAPVGPNTEAFF.

Many counts were recorded for this clone. The rearrangement links TRBV30 to TRBJ2-1; 10 nucleotides line up with TRBD2. CDR1 is GTSNPN, CDR2 SVGIG, per germline (reference sequence). This CDR3 is 15 amino acids long. The junction had 3 bases not matched to a gene; V was cut back by 1 base and J by 3 bases. CDR3 loop: CAWSAGTSVYNEQFF. CDR3 nucleotides: TGTGCCTGGAGTGCCGGGACTAGCGTCTACAATGAGCAGTTCTTC.

This clone was observed at least ten times. J is TRBJ2-3 and V is TRBV6-4, with 7 bases fitting TRBD2. The V and J ends lost 4 bases and 6 bases, in that order; junction bases with no gene match: 7. CDR3 length: 14 residues. Germline-derived CDR1 and CDR2 are MRHNA and SNTAGT. CDR3 DNA sequence: TGTGCCAGCAGTGGGACGGGAGGCCGGGATACGCAGTATTTT. It specifies CASSGTGGRDTQYF.

This clone was picked up many times. V gene TRBV6-5 combines with J gene TRBJ2-7; D might be TRBD2 (6 bases). This CDR3 contains 15 residues. Trimming removed 0 bases from V and 7 bases from J, with 16 bases in between. Germline values: CDR1 MNHEY, CDR2 SVGAGI. CDR3 nucleotides: TGTGCCAGCAGTTACTCAGGGGTCGCGGAGGGAGAGCAGTACTTC. It yields the protein CASSYSGVAEGEQYF.

Notes on this clone: A much larger clonotype is one base distant, so this may be a read error. Other DNA sequences within the sample encode an identical CDR3. The chain employs TRBV5-1 and TRBJ2-7, with TRBD1 identical over 11 bases. The CDR3 totals 17 residues. Looked up from germline, CDR1 is SGHRS and CDR2 is YFSETQ. V was pared by 3 bases and J by 3 bases, with 11 bases of the junction left unmatched. In nucleotides, the CDR3 is TGCGCCAGCAGCTCGCCTGGACAGGGGGCTTGGTACTACGAGCAGTACTTC. Its translation is CASSSPGQGAWYYEQYF.

In this sample, this clone turned up many times. The chain is built from TRBV3-1 and TRBJ2-2; D is unresolved. Germline values: CDR1 LGHDT, CDR2 YNNKEL (reference sequence). V gave up 3 bases and J gave up 7 bases, with 9 bases separating them. This CDR3 has 13 amino acids. DNA for the CDR3: TGTGCCAGCAGCCAGCAGGTGAACGGGGAGCTGTTTTTT. Its translation: CASSQQVNGELFF.